Listed here is a single TCR beta chain. Antigen unknown. The data were taken from a study of cytotoxic CD8 clonotypes in ibrutinib-treated CLL. General study points: Clonality (at baseline) was higher than in age-matched healthy donors and tracked circulating CD8+ T-cell counts.

The CDR3 sequence is 16 residues long. Germline CDR1 reads LNHDA; CDR2 reads SQIVND (reference sequence). V lost 4 bases and J 3 bases, leaving 15 bases between the germline ends. The intended depth for sequencing was 1 in 200,000 to 1 in 1 million T cells. The data were produced by immunoSEQ multiplex PCR, yet TCRdb's version contains in-frame clones alone and is incomplete. The sample lists roughly 97,000 clones; around 73% were seen once. The chain uses TRBV19 and TRBJ1-4; D call uncertain. This receptor was identified in a human donor with chronic lymphocytic leukemia. The sample here was PBMCs, taken after 12 months of ibrutinib treatment. CDR3 nucleotides: TGTGCCAGTAGTAGGTCCCGGAGTGGAGCTAATGAAAAACTGTTTTTT. It yields the protein CASSRSRSGANEKLFF. Variable domain in full (rest from reference TRBV19 and TRBJ1-4): DGGITQSPKYLFRKEGQNVTLSCEQNLNHDAMYWYRQDPGQGLRLIYYSQIVNDFQKGDIAEGYSVSREKKESFPLTVTSAQKNPTAFYLCASSRSRSGANEKLFFGSGTQLSVL.